A single sample is the source of the 2 T cell receptor beta chains below, sequenced in a study of shared clonotypes between healthy human individuals. Produced via immunoSEQ multiplex PCR; TCRdb's table is partial and in-frame only. Seen here are around 650,000 clones, 90% to 97% observed once, and the top ten hold 0.11%. Only CD45RO-negative cells positively selected for CCR7 counted as naive CD8 cells, so terminally differentiated effector memory CD45RA+ cells were excluded. Sequences were obtained from naive CD8+ T cells sorted from blood. Receptors were obtained from a woman aged 25-40 years in good health.

The chain couples TRBV28 to TRBJ1-4, with no clear D. CDR3 size: 15 residues. V shed 1 base and J shed 8 bases, with 14 bases lying between them. Germline V gene data show CDR1 as MDHEN and CDR2 as SYDVKM. In nucleotides, the CDR3 is TGTGCCAGCAGTTTATTGGCCGGCGCAGGAGAAAAACTGTTTTTT. This gives the protein CASSLLAGAGEKLFF. The full variable domain, its missing parts supplied by reference TRBV28 and TRBJ1-4, is DVKVTQSSRYLVKRTGEKVFLECVQDMDHENMFWYRQDPGLGLRLIYFSYDVKMKEKGDIPEGYSVSREKKERFSLILESASTNQTSMYLCASSLLAGAGEKLFFGSGTQLSVL.

The V gene is TRBV29-1, the J gene TRBJ2-1; the D gene is possibly TRBD2 (6 bases). CDR1 and CDR2 (germline): SQVTM, ANQGSEA. Trimming pared 6 bases from V and 3 bases from J, leaving 12 bases between. The CDR3 covers 13 residues. The chain's CDR3 is CSVKGLFYNEQFF. CDR3 DNA: TGCAGCGTAAAGGGACTTTTCTACAATGAGCAGTTCTTC.